This TCR beta chain was found in a study of T cells in Graves' hyperthyroidism and ophthalmopathy. The study's findings and limits: Separation of ophthalmopathy from stable hyperthyroidism was achieved by a 13 V-J model.

About this clonotype itself: Its antigen remains unknown.

Fresh peripheral blood, 8 to 10 ml of it, supplied the PBMCs. Amplification of TCR beta CDR3 regions used RNA as the template. The primer set for the first-round RT-PCR of the TCR CDR3 was HTBI. TCRdb fed the multiplex PCR reads into MiXCR, producing one record per CDR3 protein. Of 300,000 to 400,000 distinct CDR3 sequences listed, over 15% are singletons. Germline V gene data show CDR1 as MNHEY and CDR2 as SMNVEV (reference sequence). Trimming cost V 2 bases and J 4 bases, with 17 bases left between them. The CDR3 contains 16 residues. Sequencing was performed on blood. The sequence was obtained from a woman aged 50 to 65 with Graves' hyperthyroidism. The chain joins TRBV27 to TRBJ1-2; D gene ambiguous. CDR3 sequence reads: CASSLGSGVSVYGYTF. In DNA form, the CDR3 reads TGTGCCAGCAGTTTAGGGTCCGGGGTATCGGTCTATGGCTACACCTTC.